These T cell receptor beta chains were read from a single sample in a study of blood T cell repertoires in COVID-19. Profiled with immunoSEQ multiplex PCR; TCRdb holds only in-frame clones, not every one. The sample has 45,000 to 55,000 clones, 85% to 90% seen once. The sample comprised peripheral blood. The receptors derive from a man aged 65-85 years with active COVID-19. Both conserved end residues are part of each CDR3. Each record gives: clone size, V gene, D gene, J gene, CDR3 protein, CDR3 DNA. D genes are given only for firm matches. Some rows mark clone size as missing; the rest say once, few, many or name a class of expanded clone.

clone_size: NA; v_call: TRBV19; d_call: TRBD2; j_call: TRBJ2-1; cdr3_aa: CASSIGQLAGNEQFF; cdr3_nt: TGTGCCAGTAGTATAGGTCAGCTAGCGGGAAATGAGCAGTTCTTC
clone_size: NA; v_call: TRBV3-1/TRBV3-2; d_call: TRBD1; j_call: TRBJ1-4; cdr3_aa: CASSRTGFDEKLFF; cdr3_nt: TGTGCCAGCAGCCGGACAGGGTTTGATGAAAAACTGTTTTTT
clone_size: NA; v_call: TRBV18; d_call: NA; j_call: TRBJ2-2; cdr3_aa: CASRGHSIGELFF; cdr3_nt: TGTGCCAGCCGGGGACATTCCATAGGGGAGCTGTTTTTT
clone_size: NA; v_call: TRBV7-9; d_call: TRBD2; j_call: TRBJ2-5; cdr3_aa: CASSSPLAGRETQYF; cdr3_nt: TGTGCCAGCAGCTCCCCCCTAGCGGGGCGGGAGACCCAGTACTTC
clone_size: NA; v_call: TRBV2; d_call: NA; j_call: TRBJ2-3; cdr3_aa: CASSEATADTQYF; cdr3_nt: TGTGCCAGCAGTGAAGCGACAGCAGATACGCAGTATTTT
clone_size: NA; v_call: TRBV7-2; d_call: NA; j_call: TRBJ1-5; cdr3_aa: CASSLEGGGNQPQHF; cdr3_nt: TGTGCCAGCAGCTTAGAGGGGGGGGGCAATCAGCCCCAGCATTTT
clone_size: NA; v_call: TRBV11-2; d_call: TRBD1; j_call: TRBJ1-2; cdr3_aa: CASSPTGGNYGYTF; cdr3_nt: TGTGCCAGCAGCCCTACAGGGGGAAACTATGGCTACACCTTC
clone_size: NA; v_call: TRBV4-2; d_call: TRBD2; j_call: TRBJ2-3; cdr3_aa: CASSPEHSGGQDTQYF; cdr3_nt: TGTGCCAGCAGCCCAGAACACAGCGGGGGGCAAGATACGCAGTATTTT
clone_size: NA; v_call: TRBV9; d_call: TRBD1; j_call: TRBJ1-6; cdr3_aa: CASSVRDRGTGPLHF; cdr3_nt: TGTGCCAGCAGCGTTAGGGACAGGGGGACGGGACCCCTCCACTTT
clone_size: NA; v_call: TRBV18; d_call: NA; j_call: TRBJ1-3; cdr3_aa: CASSPGGAYGNTIYF; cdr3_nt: TGTGCCAGCTCACCAGGGGGCGCCTATGGAAACACCATATATTTT
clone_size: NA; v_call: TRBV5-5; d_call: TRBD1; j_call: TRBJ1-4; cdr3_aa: CASSFSGGNEKLFF; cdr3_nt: TGTGCCAGCAGCTTTTCAGGGGGGAATGAAAAACTGTTTTTT
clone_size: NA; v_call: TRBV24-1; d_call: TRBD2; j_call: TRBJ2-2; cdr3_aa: CATRDSGGTGELFF; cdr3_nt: TGTGCCACCAGGGATAGCGGGGGCACCGGGGAGCTGTTTTTT
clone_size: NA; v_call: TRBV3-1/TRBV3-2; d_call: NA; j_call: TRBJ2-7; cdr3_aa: CASSQEAGVLSYEQYF; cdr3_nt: TGTGCCAGCAGCCAAGAGGCCGGGGTCCTCTCCTACGAGCAGTACTTC
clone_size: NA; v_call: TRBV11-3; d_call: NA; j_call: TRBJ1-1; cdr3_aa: CASSTDVPGGMDEAFF; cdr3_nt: TGTGCCAGCAGCACGGATGTCCCGGGGGGTATGGATGAAGCTTTCTTT
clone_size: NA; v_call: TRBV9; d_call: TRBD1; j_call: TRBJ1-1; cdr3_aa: CASSVAAGGLNTEAFF; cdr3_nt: TGTGCCAGCAGCGTAGCGGCAGGGGGTCTGAACACTGAAGCTTTCTTT
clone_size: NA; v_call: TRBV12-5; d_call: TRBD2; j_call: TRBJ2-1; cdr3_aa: CASGSPGGYGNEQFF; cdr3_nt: TGTGCTAGTGGTTCACCGGGGGGATACGGTAATGAGCAGTTCTTC
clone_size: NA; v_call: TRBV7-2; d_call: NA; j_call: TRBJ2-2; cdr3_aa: CASSLGAGTGELFF; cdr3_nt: TGTGCCAGCAGCTTAGGTGCCGGTACCGGGGAGCTGTTTTTT
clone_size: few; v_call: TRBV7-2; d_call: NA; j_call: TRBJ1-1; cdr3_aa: CASSLGVGRNTEAFF; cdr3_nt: TGTGCCAGCAGCTTAGGGGTAGGGAGGAACACTGAAGCTTTCTTT
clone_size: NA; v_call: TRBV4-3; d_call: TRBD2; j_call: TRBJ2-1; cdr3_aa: CASSQFISGGTYNEQFF; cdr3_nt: TGCGCCAGCAGCCAATTCATTAGCGGGGGGACCTACAATGAGCAGTTCTTC
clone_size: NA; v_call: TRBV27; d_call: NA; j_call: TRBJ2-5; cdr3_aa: CASSLVAGVETQYF; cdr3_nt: TGTGCCAGCAGTTTAGTGGCCGGAGTTGAGACCCAGTACTTC
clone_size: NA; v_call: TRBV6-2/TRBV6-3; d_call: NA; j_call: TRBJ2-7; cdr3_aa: CASSKREPLSSYEQYF; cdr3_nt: TGTGCCAGCAGTAAGCGCGAGCCCCTCTCCTCCTACGAGCAGTACTTC
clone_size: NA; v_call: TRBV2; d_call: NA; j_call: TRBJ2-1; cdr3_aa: CASSELSYNEQFF; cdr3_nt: TGTGCCAGCAGTGAGCTTAGTTACAATGAGCAGTTCTTC
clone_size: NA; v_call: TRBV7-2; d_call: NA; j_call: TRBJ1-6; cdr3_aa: CASSLSSYNSPLHF; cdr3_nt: TGTGCCAGCAGCTTGAGCTCCTATAATTCACCCCTCCACTTT